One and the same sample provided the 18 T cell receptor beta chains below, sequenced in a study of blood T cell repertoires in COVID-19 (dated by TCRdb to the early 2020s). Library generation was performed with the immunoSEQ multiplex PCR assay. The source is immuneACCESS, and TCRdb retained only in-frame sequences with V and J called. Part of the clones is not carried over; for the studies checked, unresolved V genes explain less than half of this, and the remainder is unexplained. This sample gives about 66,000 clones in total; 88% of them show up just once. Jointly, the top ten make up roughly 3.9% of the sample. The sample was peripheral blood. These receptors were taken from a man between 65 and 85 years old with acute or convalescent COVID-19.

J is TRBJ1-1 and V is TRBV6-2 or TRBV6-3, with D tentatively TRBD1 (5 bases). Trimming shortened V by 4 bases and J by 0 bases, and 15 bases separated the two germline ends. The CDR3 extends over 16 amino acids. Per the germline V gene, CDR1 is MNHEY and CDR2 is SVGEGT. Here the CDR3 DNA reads TGTGCCAGCAGTTCCCCAGGGATCGCCTTGAACACTGAAGCTTTCTTT. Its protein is CASSSPGIALNTEAFF.

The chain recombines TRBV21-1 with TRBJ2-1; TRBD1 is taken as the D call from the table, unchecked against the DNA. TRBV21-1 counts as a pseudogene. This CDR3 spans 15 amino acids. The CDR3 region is CASSKVVTVYNEQFF. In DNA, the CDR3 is TGTGCCAGCAGCAAAGTAGTGACAGTCTACAATGAGCAGTTCTTC.

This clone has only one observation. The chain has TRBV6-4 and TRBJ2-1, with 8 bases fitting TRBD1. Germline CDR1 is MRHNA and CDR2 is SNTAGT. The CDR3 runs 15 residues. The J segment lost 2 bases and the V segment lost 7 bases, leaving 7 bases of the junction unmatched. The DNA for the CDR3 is TGTGCCAGCACGTGGAGACAGGGGACCTACAATGAGCAGTTCTTC. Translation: CASTWRQGTYNEQFF.

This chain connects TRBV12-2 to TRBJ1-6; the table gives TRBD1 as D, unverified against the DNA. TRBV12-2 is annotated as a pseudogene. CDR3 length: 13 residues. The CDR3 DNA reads TGTGCAAGTCACAAGGGGGATAATTCACCCCTCCACTTT. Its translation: CASHKGDNSPLHF.

The CDR3 loop is CASSLRARTNPTYNEQFF. In DNA form, the CDR3 reads TGTGCCAGCAGCTTGAGAGCCCGGACAAATCCTACCTACAATGAGCAGTTCTTC. This chain links TRBV7-8 with TRBJ2-1; possibly TRBD1 for D (5 bases). Germline V gene sequence: CDR1 SGHVS, CDR2 FQNEAQ. The CDR3 contains 18 residues. The V and J ends lost 3 bases and 2 bases respectively, with 20 bases between them.

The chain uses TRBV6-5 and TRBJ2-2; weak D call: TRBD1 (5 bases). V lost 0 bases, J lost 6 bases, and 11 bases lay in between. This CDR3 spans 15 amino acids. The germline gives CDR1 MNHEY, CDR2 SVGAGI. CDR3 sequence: CASSYSSGAAGELFF. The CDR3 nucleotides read TGTGCCAGCAGTTACTCGAGTGGGGCGGCCGGGGAGCTGTTTTTT.

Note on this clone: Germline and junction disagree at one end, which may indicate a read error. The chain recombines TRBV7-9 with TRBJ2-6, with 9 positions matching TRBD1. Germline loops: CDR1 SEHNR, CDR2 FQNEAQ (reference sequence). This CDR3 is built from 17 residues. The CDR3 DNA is TGTGCCAGCAGCTTCAGTCTTCCGACAGGGGGGGTCAACGTCCTGACTTTC. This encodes CASSFSLPTGGVNVLTF.

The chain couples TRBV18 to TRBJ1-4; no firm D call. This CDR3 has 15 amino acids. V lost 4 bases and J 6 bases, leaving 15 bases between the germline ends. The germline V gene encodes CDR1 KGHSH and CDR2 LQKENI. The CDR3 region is CASSLMVLGDEKLFF. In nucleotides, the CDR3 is TGTGCCAGCTCACTTATGGTGTTGGGAGATGAAAAACTGTTTTTT.

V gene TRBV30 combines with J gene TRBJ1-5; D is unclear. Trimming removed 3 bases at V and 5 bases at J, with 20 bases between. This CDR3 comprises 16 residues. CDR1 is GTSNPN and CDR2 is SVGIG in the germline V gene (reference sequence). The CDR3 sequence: CAWSHKSPAFDQPQHF. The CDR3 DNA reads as TGTGCCTGGAGCCACAAATCACCCGCCTTCGATCAGCCCCAGCATTTT. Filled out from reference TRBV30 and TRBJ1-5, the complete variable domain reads SQTIHQWPATLVQPVGSPLSLECTVEGTSNPNLYWYRQAAGRGLQLLFYSVGIGQISSEVPQNLSASRPQDRQFILSSKKLLLSDSGFYLCAWSHKSPAFDQPQHFGDGTRLSIL.

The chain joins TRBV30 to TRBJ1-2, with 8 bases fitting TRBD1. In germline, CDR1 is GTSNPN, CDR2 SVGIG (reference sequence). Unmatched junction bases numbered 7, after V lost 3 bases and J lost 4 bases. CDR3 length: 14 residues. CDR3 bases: TGTGCCTGGAGGATACCAGGGGGCGTCTATGGCTACACCTTC. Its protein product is CAWRIPGGVYGYTF.

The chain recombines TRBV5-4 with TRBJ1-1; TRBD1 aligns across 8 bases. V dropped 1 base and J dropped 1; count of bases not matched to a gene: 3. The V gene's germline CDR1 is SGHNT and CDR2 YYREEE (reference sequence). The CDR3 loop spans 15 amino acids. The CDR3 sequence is CASSLRTGPNTEAFF. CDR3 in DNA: TGTGCCAGCAGCTTGCGGACAGGGCCGAACACTGAAGCTTTCTTT.

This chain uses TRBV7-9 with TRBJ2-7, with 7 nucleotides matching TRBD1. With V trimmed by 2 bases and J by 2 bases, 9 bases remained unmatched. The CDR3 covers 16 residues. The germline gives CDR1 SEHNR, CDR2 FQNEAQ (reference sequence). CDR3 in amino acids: CASSLQRGLFTYEQYF. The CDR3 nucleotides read TGTGCCAGCAGCTTACAGAGGGGGCTCTTTACCTACGAGCAGTACTTC.

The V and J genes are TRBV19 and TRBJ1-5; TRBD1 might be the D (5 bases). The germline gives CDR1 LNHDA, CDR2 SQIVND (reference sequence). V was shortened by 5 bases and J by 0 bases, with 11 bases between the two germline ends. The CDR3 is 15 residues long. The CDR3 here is CASSPSGFSNQPQHF. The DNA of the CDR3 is TGTGCCAGTAGTCCGTCAGGGTTTAGCAATCAGCCCCAGCATTTT.

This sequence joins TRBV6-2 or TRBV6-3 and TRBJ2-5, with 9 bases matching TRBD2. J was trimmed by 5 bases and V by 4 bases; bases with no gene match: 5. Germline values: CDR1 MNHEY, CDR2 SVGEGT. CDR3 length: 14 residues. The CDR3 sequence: CASSFHSGGETQYF. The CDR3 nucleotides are TGTGCCAGCAGTTTCCACAGCGGGGGGGAGACCCAGTACTTC.

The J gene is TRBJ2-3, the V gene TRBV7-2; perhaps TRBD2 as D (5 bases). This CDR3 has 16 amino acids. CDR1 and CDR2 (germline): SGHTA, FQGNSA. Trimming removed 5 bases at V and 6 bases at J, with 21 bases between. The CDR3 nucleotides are TGTGCCAGCAGCCCAGGACTCTCAAGAGGTGGGGATACGCAGTATTTT. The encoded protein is CASSPGLSRGGDTQYF.

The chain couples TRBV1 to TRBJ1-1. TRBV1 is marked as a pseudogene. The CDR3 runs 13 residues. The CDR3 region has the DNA TGCACCAGCAGCCAAGGTAGAGACACTGAAGCTTTCTTT. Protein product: CTSSQGRDTEAFF.

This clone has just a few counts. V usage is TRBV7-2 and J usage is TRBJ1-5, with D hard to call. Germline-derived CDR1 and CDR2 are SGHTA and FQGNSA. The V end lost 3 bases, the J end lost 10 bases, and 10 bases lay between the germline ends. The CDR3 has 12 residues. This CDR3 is CASSLEARPQHF. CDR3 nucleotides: TGTGCCAGCAGCTTGGAGGCCCGACCCCAGCATTTT.

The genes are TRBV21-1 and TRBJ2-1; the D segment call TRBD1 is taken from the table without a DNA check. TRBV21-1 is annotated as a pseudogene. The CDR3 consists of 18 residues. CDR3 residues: CASSKGNDRDRSYNEQFF. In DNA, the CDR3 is TGTGCCAGCAGCAAAGGAAATGACAGAGATAGGTCCTACAATGAGCAGTTCTTC.